A few counts support the clone carrying this T cell receptor beta chain. Its cognate antigen is unknown. It may be a read error: a sequence one base away is much more abundant. This sample is part of a study of T cell repertoires in cytomegalovirus infection. Overall study: Both a matching HLA type and CMV infection were indicated by public TCR beta signatures. General study findings and limits: CMV-specific TCR beta clonotypes restricted by HLA-C dominated the ex vivo response. CMV carriers with the relevant HLA were identified by cumulative public TCR beta family frequency.

MiXCR, run by TCRdb on the reads, gives a single entry per CDR3 protein. The table shows nearly 550,000 distinct CDR3 sequences, with about 17% occurring only once. The CDR3 totals 12 residues. The germline CDR1 and CDR2 sequences are SEHNR and FQNEAQ (reference sequence). The sample was CD8+ T cells from PBMCs. The clonotype comes from a human donor in good health (CMV status not recorded). Some clones in this sample may be carry-over from other donors' samples. The chain uses TRBV7-9 and TRBJ2-7, with D possibly TRBD2 on 5 matching bases. The CDR3: CASCLQRDEQYF. CDR3 DNA: TGTGCCAGCTGCTTGCAGAGGGACGAGCAGTACTTC.